This T cell receptor (beta chain) emerged from a study of spatial heterogeneity in lung cancer. Documented time point: sample taken at primary tumor resection. The donors, roughly 70 patients with untreated early-stage non-small cell lung cancer, provided the samples. Worth noting for this clonotype: Its antigen is unidentified.

Findings and limits, study-wide: Expanded intratumoral alpha and beta TCR counts tracked tumor mutation counts.

TCRdb re-derived calls from the 5' RACE reads in MiXCR, one entry per CDR3 protein. The sample has approximately 5,000 distinct CDR3 sequences, roughly 15% seen once. Germline lookup yields CDR1 MDHEN and CDR2 SYDVKM. The CDR3 consists of 14 residues. J lost 10 bases, V lost 5 bases, and 3 bases had no gene match. The source is a male donor with early-stage non-small cell lung cancer. The gene calls are TRBV28 and TRBJ2-1; 15 nucleotides align to TRBD2. Material: lung tumor tissue, obtained at surgery. The CDR3 here is CASSEGLAGGEQFF. CDR3 nucleotide sequence: TGTGCCAGCAGTGAGGGACTAGCGGGAGGCGAGCAGTTCTTC. The variable domain in full, with the rest retrieved from reference TRBV28 and TRBJ2-1, is DVKVTQSSRYLVKRTGEKVFLECVQDMDHENMFWYRQDPGLGLRLIYFSYDVKMKEKGDIPEGYSVSREKKERFSLILESASTNQTSMYLCASSEGLAGGEQFFGPGTRLTVL.